This entry lists 23 T cell receptor beta chains sequenced from one sample in a study of cytotoxic CD8 clonotypes in ibrutinib-treated CLL. The method was immunoSEQ multiplex PCR; TCRdb's version includes in-frame clones alone and lacks a portion of them. The table records 35,000 to 50,000 clones, about 70% of them present only once. Specimen: PBMCs, collected at disease progression, from a patient treated with ibrutinib. These receptors all come from a human donor with chronic lymphocytic leukemia.

This clone came up a few times. The chain employs TRBV11-2 and TRBJ2-7; 7 bases fit TRBD2. CDR1 and CDR2 (germline): SGHAT, FQNNGV. This CDR3 is built from 16 residues. Losses at the gene ends were 5 bases for V and 3 bases for J; bases not matched to a gene: 13. In DNA, the CDR3 is TGTGCCAGCAGCCCCATCGGACGAAGCGGGGTCTACGAGCAGTACTTC. Amino acids: CASSPIGRSGVYEQYF.

The J gene is TRBJ1-2, the V gene TRBV2, with D perhaps matching TRBD1 (5 bases). The germline V gene encodes CDR1 SNHLY and CDR2 FYNNEI. The V and J ends lost 8 bases and 4 bases respectively, with 11 bases between them. The length of the CDR3 is 12 residues. In DNA, the CDR3 is TGTGCCAGCCACGACAGCTCCTATGGCTACACCTTC. It yields the protein CASHDSSYGYTF.

CDR3 in amino acids: CASSSWGVRTVDETQYF. The CDR3 DNA is TGTGCCAGCAGTTCATGGGGGGTGAGGACGGTGGACGAGACCCAGTACTTC. The V and J genes are TRBV27 and TRBJ2-5, with D perhaps matching TRBD2 (6 bases). V was shortened by 4 bases and J by 5 bases, with 23 bases between the two germline ends. CDR3 length equals 17 residues. Germline CDR1 and CDR2: MNHEY and SMNVEV (reference sequence).

The chain couples TRBV4-1 to TRBJ2-5; 16 bases are a match to TRBD2. J was trimmed by 7 bases and V by 5 bases; bases with no gene match: 16. Germline CDR1 reads MGHRA; CDR2 reads YSYEKL. This CDR3 contains 19 residues. CDR3 DNA: TGCGCCAGCAGCGATACCGGGACTAGCGGGGGGGGCCCACGGGGGACCCAGTACTTC. It yields the protein CASSDTGTSGGGPRGTQYF.

The genes are TRBV27 and TRBJ1-5, with TRBD1 matching over 7 bases. The CDR3 is 15 amino acids. Germline V gene data show CDR1 as MNHEY and CDR2 as SMNVEV (reference sequence). J was trimmed by 4 bases and V by 4 bases; bases with no gene match: 7. The chain's CDR3 is CASSSTPRGNQPQHF. The CDR3 region has the DNA TGTGCCAGCAGTTCAACCCCCAGGGGGAATCAGCCCCAGCATTTT.

In its sample, this clone was seen a few times. The genes are TRBV27 and TRBJ1-5; D may be TRBD1 (5 bases). The CDR3 runs 16 residues. V lost 1 base and J lost 5, with 15 bases in between. Germline-derived CDR1 and CDR2 are MNHEY and SMNVEV (reference sequence). The CDR3 DNA sequence: TGTGCCAGCAGTTTATTCGGGCGGGGGTACCATCAGCCCCAGCATTTT. It yields the protein CASSLFGRGYHQPQHF.

The J gene is TRBJ1-2, the V gene TRBV29-1; no clear D. Germline V gives CDR1 SQVTM, CDR2 ANQGSEA. The CDR3 sequence is 13 residues long. V was clipped by 4 bases and J by 5 bases, with 14 bases between them. The CDR3 DNA follows: TGCAGCGTTGGTTTCAGGTATTCGTATGGCTACACCTTC. Its protein product is CSVGFRYSYGYTF. Drawing the rest from reference TRBV29-1 and TRBJ1-2, the complete variable domain is SAVISQKPSRDICQRGTSLTIQCQVDSQVTMMFWYRQQPGQSLTLIATANQGSEATYESGFVIDKFPISRPNLTFSTLTVSNMSPEDSSIYLCSVGFRYSYGYTFGSGTRLTVV.

The rearrangement joins TRBV19 to TRBJ2-3, with D maybe TRBD2 (6 bases). V lost 5 bases to trimming and J lost 10 bases, with 16 bases between them. CDR3 length equals 13 residues. CDR1 LNHDA and CDR2 SQIVND come from the germline V gene (reference sequence). The CDR3 spells CASSDPTTGAQYF. The CDR3 DNA follows: TGTGCCAGTAGTGACCCCACCACGGGGGCGCAGTATTTT.

The CDR3 reads CASSKEAPRQFF. The CDR3 region has the DNA TGTGCCAGCAGCAAAGAGGCCCCCCGGCAGTTCTTC. The chain is built from TRBV21-1 and TRBJ2-1. TRBV21-1 is given as a pseudogene. CDR3 size: 12 residues.

The chain recombines TRBV13 with TRBJ2-2, with TRBD2 matching 15 bases. The length of the CDR3 is 19 residues. The V gene's germline CDR1 is PRHDT and CDR2 FYEKMQ (reference sequence). V lost 5 bases to trimming and J lost 5 bases; unmatched junction nucleotides: 12. In nucleotides, the CDR3 is TGTGCCAGCAGCCCCGGACTAGCGGGGGGGACCCGAAGGACCGGGGAGCTGTTTTTT. Translation: CASSPGLAGGTRRTGELFF.

This rearrangement joins TRBV10-3 to TRBJ2-1, with 13 bases that match TRBD2. The junction had 3 bases not matched to a gene; V was cut back by 0 bases and J by 1 base. Germline V CDR1 and CDR2: ENHRY, SYGVKD. The CDR3 extends over 18 amino acids. CDR3 in DNA: TGTGCCATCAGTGAGTCGACTAGCGGGAGGATTTCCTACAATGAGCAGTTCTTC. Its protein is CAISESTSGRISYNEQFF.

The chain uses TRBV19 and TRBJ1-1, with 7 bases aligning to TRBD1. V dropped 7 bases and J dropped 4; count of bases not matched to a gene: 9. The CDR3 has 14 amino acids. Germline V gene data show CDR1 as LNHDA and CDR2 as SQIVND (reference sequence). The CDR3 region has the DNA TGTGCCAGTACCCTAACAGGGGCTGGCACTGAAGCTTTCTTT. Its translation is CASTLTGAGTEAFF.

The V and J genes are TRBV7-9 and TRBJ1-2; 7 positions agree with TRBD1. Losses at the gene ends were 1 base for V and 3 bases for J; bases not matched to a gene: 11. The germline gives CDR1 SEHNR, CDR2 FQNEAQ (reference sequence). This CDR3 is 17 amino acids long. CDR3 in DNA: TGTGCCAGCAGCTTAGGGGGGACAGCAATTTCTGACTATGGCTACACCTTC. Translated: CASSLGGTAISDYGYTF.

The chain carries TRBV7-9 and TRBJ2-2; 11 bases are shared with TRBD1. V dropped 2 bases and J dropped 6; count of bases not matched to a gene: 5. Germline V gene data show CDR1 as SEHNR and CDR2 as FQNEAQ (reference sequence). This CDR3 has 16 residues. The CDR3 nucleotides read TGTGCCAGCAGCTTACGGACAGGGGGCGCGGCCGGGGAGCTGTTTTTT. Encoded protein: CASSLRTGGAAGELFF.

The chain uses TRBV6-5 and TRBJ1-6, with D maybe TRBD1 (6 bases). The CDR3 length is 12 residues. The V end lost 3 bases, the J end lost 14 bases, and 11 bases lay between the germline ends. Germline assignment: CDR1 MNHEY and CDR2 SVGAGI. CDR3 DNA sequence: TGTGCCAGCAGTTATACGACAGGCACCCTCCACTTT. As protein: CASSYTTGTLHF.

The chain links TRBV7-9 to TRBJ2-7; 8 nucleotides match TRBD1. The CDR3 length is 14 residues. Germline V lookup: CDR1 SEHNR, CDR2 FQNEAQ (reference sequence). Trimming took 1 base from V and 3 from J; bases not matched to a gene: 2. The CDR3: CASSLGDRFYEQYF. In nucleotides, the CDR3 is TGTGCCAGCAGCTTAGGGGACAGGTTCTACGAGCAGTACTTC.

The chain carries TRBV19 and TRBJ1-2; D is unclear. The V and J ends lost 4 bases and 4 bases respectively, with 4 bases between them. CDR3 length: 11 residues. Germline CDR1 reads LNHDA; CDR2 reads SQIVND (reference sequence). The CDR3 is CASSRAYGYTF. The CDR3 coding sequence is TGTGCCAGTAGTAGAGCCTATGGCTACACCTTC.

The chain carries TRBV10-2 and TRBJ1-3, with a weak D call TRBD1 (5 bases). The germline V gene has CDR1 WSHSY and CDR2 SAAADI. This CDR3 region has 16 residues. Deletions cut 7 bases from V and 0 bases from J, with 16 bases between. CDR3 amino acids: CASTVAGALSGNTIYF. CDR3 nucleotides: TGCGCCAGCACGGTCGCCGGGGCCCTCTCTGGAAACACCATATATTTT.

The chain has TRBV28 and TRBJ2-1; D is unresolved. V gave up 6 bases and J gave up 3 bases, with 12 bases separating them. The CDR3 is 14 residues long. Germline values: CDR1 MDHEN, CDR2 SYDVKM. The CDR3 here is CASSLTPLYNEQFF. As DNA, the CDR3 is TGTGCCAGCAGCCTCACGCCGCTCTACAATGAGCAGTTCTTC.

The genes are TRBV11-2 and TRBJ2-7; D unclear. The CDR3 covers 13 residues. Per the germline V gene, CDR1 is SGHAT and CDR2 is FQNNGV. The V gene lost 5 bases and the J gene lost 3 bases, with 11 bases spanning the gap. As DNA, the CDR3 is TGTGCCAGCAGCCTAAACCAGGACTACGAGCAGTACTTC. It yields the protein CASSLNQDYEQYF.

As DNA, the CDR3 is TGTGCCAGCAGTTTAGGGGCGAAAGAGACCCAGTACTTC. It specifies CASSLGAKETQYF. The chain joins TRBV27 to TRBJ2-5; D might be TRBD1 (5 bases). The germline V gene encodes CDR1 MNHEY and CDR2 SMNVEV (reference sequence). This CDR3 is built from 13 residues. V gave up 2 bases and J gave up 3 bases, with 7 bases separating them.

The chain has TRBV4-2 and TRBJ2-7; 9 bases map to TRBD1. CDR1 and CDR2 from the germline V gene are LGHNA and YNFKEQ. V lost 1 base and J lost 2; bases outside the gene matches: 6. This CDR3 contains 16 residues. CDR3 DNA: TGTGCCAGCAGCCAAGTTTCGGGACAGGGAACCTACGAGCAGTACTTC. This encodes CASSQVSGQGTYEQYF.

The chain recombines TRBV19 with TRBJ1-4; possibly TRBD1 for D (6 bases). This CDR3 is 15 amino acids long. The germline V gene has CDR1 LNHDA and CDR2 SQIVND (reference sequence). Trimming shortened V by 3 bases and J by 4 bases, and 12 bases separated the two germline ends. This CDR3 reads CASSMYTGINEKLFF. Written as DNA, the CDR3 is TGTGCCAGTAGTATGTATACAGGGATTAATGAAAAACTGTTTTTT.